Below, 22 T cell receptor beta chains from the same sample are listed, as sequenced in a study of blood T cell repertoires in COVID-19. The repertoire was sequenced with immunoSEQ multiplex PCR; TCRdb's copy has only in-frame clones and lacks some. The top ten hold about 15% of the sample, which has roughly 50,000 clones, roughly 90% seen once. The sample consisted of peripheral blood. All receptors come from a human donor with active COVID-19. The donor label of this sample is uncertain.

The rearrangement links TRBV10-2 to TRBJ1-1; no definite D call. The CDR3 contains 14 residues. Between the trimmed V and J ends, which lost 3 bases and 1 base, there was a span of 9 bases. Germline V gives CDR1 WSHSY, CDR2 SAAADI. In nucleotides, the CDR3 is TGCGCCAGCAGTGACTTTTCAGAGAACACTGAAGCTTTCTTT. Residues: CASSDFSENTEAFF.

The V gene is TRBV4-2, the J gene TRBJ2-7; 9 bases align to TRBD2. This CDR3 is 16 amino acids long. Losses at the gene ends were 1 base for V and 0 bases for J; bases not matched to a gene: 4. Germline assignment: CDR1 LGHNA and CDR2 YNFKEQ. CDR3 DNA: TGTGCCAGCAGCCAAGCTAGCGGGGCTAGCTCCTACGAGCAGTACTTC. It specifies CASSQASGASSYEQYF.

The V call is TRBV24-1, the J call TRBJ1-5, with 9 bases aligning to TRBD1. Germline V gives CDR1 KGHDR, CDR2 SFDVKD. V shed 2 bases and J 2 bases; nucleotides not matched to a gene: 3. CDR3 length: 16 amino acids. Here the CDR3 reads CATSDSGQGGNQPQHF. The CDR3 nucleotides read TGTGCCACCAGTGATTCGGGACAGGGCGGCAATCAGCCCCAGCATTTT.

The chain couples TRBV7-9 to TRBJ2-2, with D possibly TRBD1 on 5 matching bases. The V end lost 6 bases, the J end lost 3 bases, and 11 bases lay between the germline ends. This CDR3 comprises 14 residues. CDR1 and CDR2 from the germline V gene are SEHNR and FQNEAQ (reference sequence). CDR3 nucleotide sequence: TGTGCCAGCAGGACTTCAGGGTACACCGGGGAGCTGTTTTTT. Its protein is CASRTSGYTGELFF.

J is TRBJ2-3 and V is TRBV7-9, with 8 positions matching TRBD2. V shed 1 base, J shed 5 bases, and the junction held 14 bases outside the gene matches. This CDR3 region has 18 residues. CDR1 SEHNR and CDR2 FQNEAQ come from the germline V gene (reference sequence). The CDR3 DNA reads TGTGCCAGCAGCTTAGTGAGCCTAGCGGGTAGCCAAGTAGATACGCAGTATTTT. Encoded protein: CASSLVSLAGSQVDTQYF.

The rearrangement uses TRBV19 and TRBJ1-2, with 8 bases fitting TRBD1. CDR3 size: 15 residues. V lost 10 bases, J lost 2 bases, and 12 bases stayed unmatched. Germline values: CDR1 LNHDA, CDR2 SQIVND (reference sequence). This chain's CDR3 is CATKRSDRANYGYTF. The CDR3, as DNA: TGTGCCACCAAACGATCGGACAGGGCCAACTATGGCTACACCTTC.

The chain links TRBV10-3 to TRBJ2-5, with TRBD2 identical over 11 bases. The CDR3 loop spans 15 amino acids. The J segment lost 4 bases and the V segment lost 3 bases, leaving 4 bases of the junction unmatched. In germline, CDR1 is ENHRY, CDR2 SYGVKD. The CDR3 sequence: CAISEPGLAGETQYF. The CDR3 DNA reads as TGTGCCATCAGTGAACCAGGACTAGCGGGAGAGACCCAGTACTTC.

The rearrangement joins TRBV6-5 to TRBJ1-6, with D uncertain. CDR1 is MNHEY and CDR2 is SVGAGI in the germline V gene. The V end was cut by 6 bases, the J end by 2 bases, with 5 bases between. The CDR3 is made up of 13 amino acids. In DNA, the CDR3 is TGTGCCAGCAGCTCTACCTATAATTCACCCCTCCACTTT. It encodes CASSSTYNSPLHF.

V usage is TRBV28 and J usage is TRBJ1-5; no definite D call. The V end was cut by 3 bases, the J end by 2 bases, with 23 bases between. The length of the CDR3 is 19 residues. Germline CDR1 and CDR2: MDHEN and SYDVKM. The CDR3 reads CASSLRRGSFLIGNQPQHF. CDR3 coding DNA: TGTGCCAGCAGTTTGAGGCGTGGCAGCTTCCTAATTGGCAATCAGCCCCAGCATTTT.

J is TRBJ2-2 and V is TRBV7-8; TRBD2 is a possible D gene (6 bases). The CDR3 sequence is 15 residues long. Germline V gene data show CDR1 as SGHVS and CDR2 as FQNEAQ. Trimming took 6 bases from V and 2 from J, leaving 13 bases between them. The CDR3: CASSHPGLNTGELFF. For the CDR3, the DNA is TGTGCCAGCAGTCATCCGGGACTTAACACCGGGGAGCTGTTTTTT. Filled out from reference TRBV7-8 and TRBJ2-2, the complete variable domain reads GAGVSQSPRYKVAKRGQDVALRCDPISGHVSLFWYQQALGQGPEFLTYFQNEAQLDKSGLPSDRFFAERPEGSVSTLKIQRTQQEDSAVYLCASSHPGLNTGELFFGEGSRLTVL.

This clone was counted once. V gene TRBV7-9 combines with J gene TRBJ1-1; maybe TRBD1 (6 bases). V lost 5 bases, J lost 0 bases, and 13 bases lay in between. Germline V CDR1 and CDR2: SEHNR, FQNEAQ (reference sequence). The CDR3 loop spans 15 amino acids. Here the CDR3 DNA reads TGTGCCAGCAGCGAAACAGGGAATATGAACACTGAAGCTTTCTTT. This gives the protein CASSETGNMNTEAFF.

This clone was observed a single time. The chain employs TRBV6-1 and TRBJ2-1, with D perhaps matching TRBD1 (5 bases). The ends were cut back, 1 base at V and 5 bases at J, with 15 bases in the middle. This CDR3 is 16 amino acids long. Germline V gene data show CDR1 as MNHNS and CDR2 as SASEGT. The CDR3 DNA sequence: TGTGCCAGCAGTGAAGTCAGGGCAAGTTGGAACAATGAGCAGTTCTTC. Translating it yields CASSEVRASWNNEQFF.

This clone was seen more than once but under ten times. The genes are TRBV6-2 or TRBV6-3 and TRBJ2-2, with D possibly being TRBD1 (5 bases). V gave up 6 bases and J gave up 5 bases, with 13 bases separating them. The germline gives CDR1 MNHEY, CDR2 SVGEGT. The CDR3 runs to 14 residues. The DNA of the CDR3 is TGTGCCAGCAGCCCTAGGGGCCGTACCGGGGAGCTGTTTTTT. It yields the protein CASSPRGRTGELFF.

J is TRBJ1-4 and V is TRBV4-3; 10 bases line up with TRBD1. CDR1 is LGHNA and CDR2 is YSLEER in the germline V gene. CDR3 length: 14 amino acids. V was clipped by 4 bases and J by 7 bases; unmatched bases: 3. The CDR3 region is CASSLGTGAEKLFF. The CDR3 DNA follows: TGCGCCAGCAGCCTTGGGACAGGGGCTGAAAAACTGTTTTTT.

This clone was observed many times. J is TRBJ2-3 and V is TRBV7-6; D remains ambiguous. The CDR3 covers 14 residues. CDR1 is SGHVS and CDR2 is FNYEAQ in the germline V gene. V lost 6 bases, J lost 6 bases, and 16 bases lay in between. DNA for the CDR3: TGTGCCAGCAGTTTATTGCCCGTAGAGGATACGCAGTATTTT. This encodes CASSLLPVEDTQYF. The full variable domain, its missing parts supplied by reference TRBV7-6 and TRBJ2-3, is GAGVSQSPRYKVTKRGQDVALRCDPISGHVSLYWYRQALGQGPEFLTYFNYEAQQDKSGLPNDRFSAERPEGSISTLTIQRTEQRDSAMYRCASSLLPVEDTQYFGPGTRLTVL.

The chain joins TRBV9 to TRBJ2-3, with 7 bases that match TRBD2. The J segment lost 6 bases and the V segment lost 4 bases, leaving 14 bases of the junction unmatched. The CDR3 totals 16 residues. Per the germline V gene, CDR1 is SGDLS and CDR2 is YYNGEE. CDR3 coding DNA: TGTGCCAGCAGCAGAAGCGGGGCAAGCGGTACCGATACGCAGTATTTT. Protein product: CASSRSGASGTDTQYF.

The chain has TRBV27 and TRBJ1-5; D perhaps matches TRBD1 (5 bases). CDR1 and CDR2 (germline): MNHEY, SMNVEV (reference sequence). This CDR3 has 15 amino acids. Trimming shortened V by 1 base and J by 1 base, and 8 bases separated the two germline ends. The CDR3 spells CASSLWGASNQPQHF. The CDR3 region has the DNA TGTGCCAGCAGTTTATGGGGCGCCAGCAATCAGCCCCAGCATTTT.

V usage is TRBV7-2 and J usage is TRBJ1-2; possibly TRBD1 for D (5 bases). Per the germline V gene, CDR1 is SGHTA and CDR2 is FQGNSA. V lost 7 bases and J 4 bases, leaving 22 bases between the germline ends. The CDR3 runs 16 residues. CDR3 nucleotide sequence: TGTGCCAGCACCCTAGACAGCCTACTAACCACCTATGGCTACACCTTC. This gives the protein CASTLDSLLTTYGYTF.

The chain couples TRBV3-1 (or the pseudogene TRBV3-2) to TRBJ1-4; D is uncertain. Germline CDR1 is LGHDT and CDR2 is YNNKEL (reference sequence). The CDR3 runs to 15 residues. With 2 bases removed from V and 0 bases from J, the gap between germline ends came to 7 bases. In DNA form, the CDR3 reads TGTGCCAGCAGCCAAACCTCAGCAACTAATGAAAAACTGTTTTTT. Amino acids: CASSQTSATNEKLFF.

CDR3 amino acids: CASSSTRTSVGEQFF. CDR3 in DNA: TGTGCCAGCAGCTCTACCCGGACTAGTGTGGGTGAGCAGTTCTTC. The chain is built from TRBV11-1 and TRBJ2-1, with 7 bases matching TRBD2. The germline CDR1 and CDR2 sequences are SGHAT and FQDESV (reference sequence). Trimming at V came to 4 bases and at J to 9 bases, leaving 12 bases not matched to a gene. The CDR3 is 15 amino acids.

This chain connects TRBV19 to TRBJ2-1, with 7 nucleotides matching TRBD2. The V and J ends lost 4 bases and 10 bases, in that order; junction bases with no gene match: 16. The germline gives CDR1 LNHDA, CDR2 SQIVND (reference sequence). This CDR3 has 16 amino acids. As DNA, the CDR3 is TGTGCCAGTAGTAGATTTTCCGTGGGAGGGCTAGGGGAGCAGTTCTTC. Translated: CASSRFSVGGLGEQFF. The complete variable domain, with remaining parts taken from reference TRBV19 and TRBJ2-1, reads DGGITQSPKYLFRKEGQNVTLSCEQNLNHDAMYWYRQDPGQGLRLIYYSQIVNDFQKGDIAEGYSVSREKKESFPLTVTSAQKNPTAFYLCASSRFSVGGLGEQFFGPGTRLTVL.

This clone occurred a few times. The DNA of the CDR3 is TGTGCCACCAGGAGGCCCTACGAGCAGTACTTC. Its protein product is CATRRPYEQYF. The chain uses TRBV24-1 and TRBJ2-7, with D uncertain. V lost 7 bases to trimming and J lost 2 bases, with 5 bases between them. This CDR3 contains 11 residues. CDR1 and CDR2 (germline): KGHDR, SFDVKD.